What follows describes a single T cell receptor (beta chain). What it recognizes is unknown. The CDR3 sequence is 15 residues long. CDR1 and CDR2 from the germline V gene are WSHSY and SAAADI. V lost 2 bases, J lost 9 bases, and 10 bases stayed unmatched. The data belong to a study of T cell repertoires in cytomegalovirus infection. Across the study: HLA-B-restricted CMV epitopes that are well studied were used alongside recently identified HLA-C-restricted ones. Indications of both CMV infection and matching HLA type were provided by public TCR beta signatures. Study findings and constraints: In two of eight donors, the top clonotype was HLA-C-restricted CMV-specific. CMV carriers having the relevant HLA were flagged by cumulative public TCR beta family frequency.

Each CDR3 protein is one row after TCRdb ran MiXCR on the reads. The table lists hundreds of thousands of distinct CDR3 sequences, roughly a third of them singletons. This sequence joins TRBV10-2 and TRBJ2-1; 7 positions match TRBD1. This receptor was taken from a human donor in good health (CMV status not recorded). Some clones in this sample may be carry-over from other donors' samples. The source material was cultured PBMCs, sampled from culture after CMV antigen stimulation. CDR3 sequence (DNA): TGCGCCAGCAGTGAGAGCCAGGGGGTCGAGGTTGAGCAGTTCTTC. Protein sequence: CASSESQGVEVEQFF.